One and the same sample provided the 22 T cell receptor beta chains below, sequenced in a study of PD-1 blockade in classical Hodgkin lymphoma (dated by TCRdb to about 2020). The sample's time point label, decoded: newly diagnosed, previously untreated cHL patient sample. Magnetic negative selection with a Miltenyi CD4+ T cell isolation kit was used to purify CD4+ T cells from thawed PBMCs. Library generation was performed with the immunoSEQ multiplex PCR assay. Entries here come from immuneACCESS through TCRdb and include only in-frame sequences with V and J called. Some clones fail to appear in such tables; in the studies checked, an unresolved V gene covers under half of the shortfall, and the cause of the remainder is unknown. This sample lists about 20,000 clones; 85% to 90% were detected once. About 0.25% of the sample rests with the top ten. Sample: CD4+ T cells from blood. These receptors were collected from a human donor with classical Hodgkin lymphoma.

The chain couples TRBV7-2 to TRBJ2-5; D is possibly TRBD1 (5 bases). CDR3 length: 19 residues. The V gene lost 5 bases and the J gene lost 2 bases, with 27 bases spanning the gap. Germline V gives CDR1 SGHTA, CDR2 FQGNSA. The CDR3 DNA follows: TGTGCCAGCAGCCGTTTTGTGGGTGGGGCAGGGTTTCTACAAGAGACCCAGTACTTC. Encoded protein: CASSRFVGGAGFLQETQYF.

The gene calls are TRBV6-6 and TRBJ2-2; 9 bases align to TRBD2. The CDR3 extends over 16 amino acids. J gave up 7 bases and V 0 bases, and 6 bases lay outside the gene matches. From germline, CDR1 is MNHNY and CDR2 SVGAGI (reference sequence). Written as DNA, the CDR3 is TGTGCCAGCAGTTACTCTGGCGGGAGGGCGAGCGGGGAGCTGTTTTTT. Protein: CASSYSGGRASGELFF.

The chain recombines TRBV19 with TRBJ1-1, with TRBD1 matching 7 bases. V dropped 3 bases and J dropped 4; count of bases not matched to a gene: 8. This CDR3 region has 15 residues. Germline V gene lookup returns CDR1 LNHDA and CDR2 SQIVND (reference sequence). Written as DNA, the CDR3 is TGTGCCAGTAGTATCGGAACGACAGGGACCACTGAAGCTTTCTTT. As protein: CASSIGTTGTTEAFF.

V is TRBV30 and J is TRBJ1-3, with a possible D match to TRBD1 (5 bases). The length of the CDR3 is 14 residues. V was shortened by 6 bases and J by 0 bases, with 12 bases between the two germline ends. Germline loops: CDR1 GTSNPN, CDR2 SVGIG (reference sequence). Here the CDR3 DNA reads TGTGCCTGCAACCGGGGCTCCTCTGGAAACACCATATATTTT. Protein: CACNRGSSGNTIYF.

V gene TRBV4-3 combines with J gene TRBJ1-4, with TRBD1 matching over 9 bases. The CDR3 is 15 residues long. Germline trimming cut 3 bases from V and 8 bases from J; bases unmatched to any gene: 7. Germline V lookup: CDR1 LGHNA, CDR2 YSLEER. DNA for the CDR3: TGCGCCAGCAGCCAGAGGCTCGGGACAGGGGAAAAACTGTTTTTT. Translated, it gives CASSQRLGTGEKLFF.

V and J are TRBV27 and TRBJ2-1; 8 nucleotides match TRBD1. The CDR3 length is 17 residues. Germline V gene sequence: CDR1 MNHEY, CDR2 SMNVEV (reference sequence). The V segment lost 6 bases and the J segment 1 base; nucleotides outside the gene matches: 11. CDR3 sequence reads: CASSGARTGTSYNEQFF. The CDR3 bases are TGTGCCAGCAGCGGAGCCCGGACAGGGACATCCTACAATGAGCAGTTCTTC.

The chain is built from TRBV7-6 and TRBJ1-5; 8 bases are shared with TRBD1. With 5 bases clipped from V and 4 bases from J, the junction kept 7 bases outside the gene matches. The CDR3 runs to 15 residues. Germline V gene lookup returns CDR1 SGHVS and CDR2 FNYEAQ. As DNA, the CDR3 is TGTGCCAGCAGCCCTTCAGGGGGCGTGAATCAGCCCCAGCATTTT. Translating gives CASSPSGGVNQPQHF.

J is TRBJ2-3 and V is TRBV27; perhaps TRBD2 as D (6 bases). Germline V gives CDR1 MNHEY, CDR2 SMNVEV (reference sequence). The ends were cut back, 2 bases at V and 0 bases at J, with 9 bases in the middle. The CDR3 runs 15 residues. The CDR3, as DNA: TGTGCCAGCAGTTTAGGAGGGGCTAGCACAGATACGCAGTATTTT. Its protein is CASSLGGASTDTQYF.

The chain has TRBV19 and TRBJ2-4; 9 bases match TRBD2. CDR1 is LNHDA and CDR2 is SQIVND in the germline V gene (reference sequence). J gave up 7 bases and V 5 bases, and 6 bases lay outside the gene matches. The CDR3 consists of 14 residues. CDR3 sequence reads: CASSRFSGSNIQYF. The CDR3 nucleotides read TGTGCCAGTAGTCGCTTTAGCGGGAGTAACATTCAGTACTTC.

This clone has only one observation. This sequence joins TRBV7-9 and TRBJ2-1; D ambiguous. Trimming took off 5 bases at V and 3 bases at J, with 14 bases between the two ends. The CDR3 contains 15 residues. Germline-derived CDR1 and CDR2 are SEHNR and FQNEAQ (reference sequence). The CDR3: CASSLDLLIYNEQFF. The CDR3 region has the DNA TGTGCCAGCAGCCTAGACCTCCTTATCTACAATGAGCAGTTCTTC.

This chain joins TRBV18 and TRBJ1-6, with unresolved D. V gave up 3 bases and J gave up 3 bases, with 12 bases separating them. Germline V gene data show CDR1 as KGHSH and CDR2 as LQKENI. This CDR3 has 16 residues. The CDR3 spells CASSPAQILYNSPLHF. The CDR3 nucleotides are TGTGCCAGCTCACCGGCACAAATCCTCTATAATTCACCCCTCCACTTT.

The rearrangement uses TRBV15 and TRBJ1-5; 8 positions agree with TRBD1. V lost 3 bases to trimming and J lost 7 bases; unmatched junction nucleotides: 11. Looked up from germline, CDR1 is LNHNV and CDR2 is YYDKDF (reference sequence). The CDR3 is made up of 16 amino acids. The CDR3 here is CATSRRNGQGSQPQHF. CDR3 in DNA: TGTGCCACCAGCAGGCGCAACGGACAGGGTAGCCAGCCCCAGCATTTT. Based on the CDR3 plus reference TRBV15 and TRBJ1-5, the full variable domain is DAMVIQNPRYQVTQFGKPVTLSCSQTLNHNVMYWYQQKSSQAPKLLFHYYDKDFNNEADTPDNFQSRRPNTSFCFLDIRSPGLGDTAMYLCATSRRNGQGSQPQHFGDGTRLSIL.

This clone has just one count. The V and J genes are TRBV30 and TRBJ2-1, with D possibly called TRBD1 or TRBD2 (5 bases each). V was trimmed by 3 bases and J by 2 bases, leaving 8 bases between them. The germline CDR1 and CDR2 sequences are GTSNPN and SVGIG (reference sequence). CDR3 length: 13 amino acids. The CDR3 DNA sequence: TGTGCCTGGAGCCGGGGCCCCTACAATGAGCAGTTCTTC. Protein product: CAWSRGPYNEQFF.

CDR3 DNA sequence: TGTGCCAGCAGCTTAGCGGGAGGAGACATTCAGTACTTC. Amino acid sequence: CASSLAGGDIQYF. This chain joins TRBV7-9 and TRBJ2-4, with D perhaps TRBD2 (6 bases). The V and J ends lost 0 bases and 8 bases respectively, with 8 bases between them. The CDR3 loop spans 13 amino acids. Germline-derived CDR1 and CDR2 are SEHNR and FQNEAQ (reference sequence).

This chain links TRBV4-3 with TRBJ1-6; the match to TRBD1 covers 7 bases. V was clipped by 0 bases and J by 7 bases; unmatched bases: 6. CDR3 length: 16 amino acids. Germline V lookup: CDR1 LGHNA, CDR2 YSLEER. CDR3 sequence (DNA): TGCGCCAGCAGCCAAGAGACAGGGTTGGTGAATTCACCCCTCCACTTT. This gives the protein CASSQETGLVNSPLHF.

The chain has TRBV2 and TRBJ1-3, with D possibly being TRBD1 (5 bases). This CDR3 comprises 16 residues. CDR1 and CDR2 (germline): SNHLY, FYNNEI. V gave up 4 bases and J gave up 2 bases, with 15 bases separating them. The CDR3 loop is CASSVGWVGAGNTIYF. The CDR3 DNA reads as TGTGCCAGCAGTGTCGGTTGGGTAGGGGCTGGAAACACCATATATTTT.

This clone was seen a few times. The chain carries TRBV28 and TRBJ2-2; unclear D gene. Trimming shortened V by 8 bases and J by 8 bases, and 18 bases separated the two germline ends. CDR1 is MDHEN and CDR2 is SYDVKM in the germline V gene. The CDR3 spans 14 residues. This CDR3 reads CASHRSGSTGELFF. Here the CDR3 DNA reads TGTGCCAGCCACCGGTCCGGGTCAACGGGGGAGCTGTTTTTT.

V usage is TRBV5-8 and J usage is TRBJ1-1; no definite D call. The germline CDR1 and CDR2 sequences are SGHTS and YDEGEE. V lost 5 bases and J 8 bases, leaving 19 bases between the germline ends. This CDR3 has 14 residues. The CDR3 sequence: CASRNGVPMPEAFF. CDR3 DNA sequence: TGTGCCAGCAGGAACGGTGTCCCCATGCCCGAAGCTTTCTTT.

The chain links TRBV18 to TRBJ2-5, with D hard to call. This CDR3 is built from 15 residues. V was cut by 3 bases and J by 2 bases, with 13 bases left in between. CDR1 and CDR2 from the germline V gene are KGHSH and LQKENI. The chain's CDR3 is CASSPTSSLQETQYF. CDR3 sequence (DNA): TGTGCCAGCTCACCGACCTCCTCTTTACAAGAGACCCAGTACTTC.

The genes are TRBV12-2 and TRBJ2-7; TRBD2, as called in the table, went unchecked against the DNA. TRBV12-2 is listed as a pseudogene. CDR3 size: 16 residues. This CDR3 reads CASRLAQLAHFNEQYF. As DNA, the CDR3 is TGTGCAAGTCGCTTAGCGCAGCTAGCGCATTTCAACGAGCAGTACTTC.

This clone was observed a few times. V and J are TRBV5-1 and TRBJ1-6, with 8 nucleotides matching TRBD1. CDR3 length equals 17 residues. In germline, CDR1 is SGHRS, CDR2 YFSETQ. V was pared by 2 bases and J by 9 bases, with 13 bases of the junction left unmatched. The CDR3 coding sequence is TGCGCCAGCAGCTTACAGGGGGGAGCACAGGGAACTTCACCCCTCCACTTT. Protein: CASSLQGGAQGTSPLHF. The complete variable domain, with remaining parts taken from reference TRBV5-1 and TRBJ1-6, reads KAGVTQTPRYLIKTRGQQVTLSCSPISGHRSVSWYQQTPGQGLQFLFEYFSETQRNKGNFPGRFSGRQFSNSRSEMNVSTLELGDSALYLCASSLQGGAQGTSPLHFGNGTRLTVT.

The chain carries TRBV11-2 and TRBJ1-5, with unresolved D. CDR1 SGHAT and CDR2 FQNNGV come from the germline V gene. V shed 1 base and J shed 0 bases, with 7 bases lying between them. This CDR3 spans 15 amino acids. The CDR3 loop reads CASSLGSYSNQPQHF. CDR3 in DNA: TGTGCCAGCAGCTTAGGCAGCTATAGCAATCAGCCCCAGCATTTT.